The clone carrying this T cell receptor (beta chain) has only one observation. These data originate in a study of blood T cell repertoires in COVID-19. Study-wide background: There were acute and convalescent COVID-19 samples, and they came from the United States, Italy and Spain. From T cells, B-cell-depleted T cells, or PBMCs came the material, which was cDNA or gDNA.

Authors' data handling: From reference gene primer amplification, estimates of nucleated cell counts were derived. Assay used: immunoSEQ multiplex PCR; TCRdb lists only in-frame clones, some missing. For V, J and clone size, that table is used; D and trimming come from the DNA. The table lists roughly 150,000 clones, 70% to 90% of them singletons. Looked up from germline, CDR1 is LGHDT and CDR2 is YNNKEL (reference sequence). This CDR3 region has 16 residues. Losses at the gene ends were 3 bases for V and 4 bases for J; bases not matched to a gene: 10. V and J are TRBV3-1 (or the pseudogene TRBV3-2) and TRBJ2-7, with 9 nucleotides matching TRBD1. The receptor was derived from a woman at least 80 years old with acute or convalescent COVID-19. The sequenced sample was peripheral blood. CDR3 protein: CASSHTSGTGMYEQYF. Here the CDR3 DNA reads TGTGCCAGCAGCCATACCTCCGGGACAGGGATGTACGAGCAGTACTTC.